These T cell receptor beta chains were read from a single sample in a study of T cells in narcolepsy. Their antigens remain unidentified. The repertoire was sequenced with immunoSEQ multiplex PCR; TCRdb's copy has only in-frame clones and lacks some. The data contain more than 2,000 clones, 20% to 30% of them singletons. Material for sequencing was cultured CD4+ T cells from cerebrospinal fluid. These receptor sequences come from a human donor with narcolepsy. Both conserved end residues are part of each CDR3. D genes are given only for firm matches. Where a row states a size, it is once, few, many or the class of an expanded clone; other rows omit it.

D gene: TRBD1
CDR3 length: 14
clone size: few
J gene: TRBJ1-5
V gene: TRBV7-3
CDR3 protein: CASSLVGQGEPQHF
CDR3 DNA: TGTGCCAGCAGCTTAGTGGGACAGGGTGAGCCCCAGCATTTT

D gene: -
CDR3 length: 14
clone size: -
J gene: TRBJ1-1
V gene: TRBV11-2
CDR3 protein: CASSLQGASSEAFF
CDR3 DNA: TGTGCCAGCAGCTTACAGGGAGCGAGCTCTGAAGCTTTCTTT

D gene: TRBD2
CDR3 length: 15
clone size: few
J gene: TRBJ2-5
V gene: TRBV6-5
CDR3 protein: CASSRAGFGPETQYF
CDR3 DNA: TGTGCCAGCTCTAGAGCGGGGTTTGGTCCAGAGACCCAGTACTTC

D gene: TRBD1
CDR3 length: 15
clone size: -
J gene: TRBJ1-4
V gene: TRBV7-9
CDR3 protein: CASSPRGGSGEKLFF
CDR3 DNA: TGTGCCAGCAGCCCCAGGGGGGGCAGCGGCGAAAAACTGTTTTTT

D gene: -
CDR3 length: 15
clone size: few
J gene: TRBJ2-5
V gene: TRBV25-1
CDR3 protein: CASSDPIGGQETQYF
CDR3 DNA: TGTGCCAGCAGTGACCCTATAGGGGGCCAAGAGACCCAGTACTTC

D gene: -
CDR3 length: 15
clone size: -
J gene: TRBJ1-3
V gene: TRBV5-6
CDR3 protein: CASSRTVSSGNTIYF
CDR3 DNA: TGTGCCAGCAGCCGGACAGTAAGCTCTGGAAACACCATATATTTT

D gene: TRBD1
CDR3 length: 14
clone size: -
J gene: TRBJ1-1
V gene: TRBV6-5
CDR3 protein: CASTLTGVNTEAFF
CDR3 DNA: TGTGCCAGTACTTTAACAGGGGTGAACACTGAAGCTTTCTTT

D gene: TRBD1
CDR3 length: 16
clone size: medium-sized
J gene: TRBJ1-5
V gene: TRBV2
CDR3 protein: CASSGQGARSNQPQHF
CDR3 DNA: TGTGCCAGCAGTGGGCAGGGGGCTCGTAGCAATCAGCCCCAGCATTTT

D gene: TRBD2
CDR3 length: 16
clone size: few
J gene: TRBJ2-3
V gene: TRBV7-8
CDR3 protein: CASSSHSSGGTDTQYF
CDR3 DNA: TGTGCCAGCAGCTCTCACTCTAGCGGGGGCACAGATACGCAGTATTTT

D gene: TRBD2
CDR3 length: 15
clone size: -
J gene: TRBJ2-7
V gene: TRBV15
CDR3 protein: CATSREGLEANEQYF
CDR3 DNA: TGTGCCACCAGCAGAGAGGGACTAGAAGCTAACGAGCAGTACTTC

D gene: -
CDR3 length: 14
clone size: -
J gene: TRBJ1-2
V gene: TRBV10-3
CDR3 protein: CASSFRTGNYGYTF
CDR3 DNA: TGTGCCAGCAGTTTTCGGACGGGGAACTATGGCTACACCTTC

D gene: -
CDR3 length: 12
clone size: few
J gene: TRBJ1-2
V gene: TRBV6-6
CDR3 protein: CASNRQDSGYTF
CDR3 DNA: TGTGCCAGCAACCGACAGGACAGTGGCTACACCTTC

D gene: TRBD1
CDR3 length: 15
clone size: medium-sized
J gene: TRBJ1-3
V gene: TRBV18
CDR3 protein: CASSPGQGISNTIYF
CDR3 DNA: TGTGCCAGCTCACCAGGACAGGGGATAAGTAACACCATATATTTT

D gene: TRBD1
CDR3 length: 16
clone size: medium-sized
J gene: TRBJ1-1
V gene: TRBV2
CDR3 protein: CASSLQGARTNTEAFF
CDR3 DNA: TGTGCCAGCAGTCTCCAGGGGGCGAGAACGAACACTGAAGCTTTCTTT

D gene: -
CDR3 length: 13
clone size: -
J gene: TRBJ2-6
V gene: TRBV19
CDR3 protein: CASSGAGANVLTF
CDR3 DNA: TGTGCCAGTAGCGGAGCTGGGGCCAACGTCCTGACTTTC

D gene: -
CDR3 length: 15
clone size: -
J gene: TRBJ1-2
V gene: TRBV9
CDR3 protein: CASSPSPRDNYGYTF
CDR3 DNA: TGTGCCAGCAGCCCTTCTCCCAGGGATAACTATGGCTACACCTTC

D gene: TRBD2
CDR3 length: 15
clone size: -
J gene: TRBJ2-1
V gene: TRBV7-9
CDR3 protein: CASSLGPSGVNEQFF
CDR3 DNA: TGTGCCAGCAGCTTAGGCCCTAGCGGGGTAAATGAGCAGTTCTTC

D gene: -
CDR3 length: 15
clone size: large
J gene: TRBJ1-5
V gene: TRBV21-1
CDR3 protein: CASSKVGQGDQPQHF
CDR3 DNA: TGTGCCAGCAGCAAAGTGGGACAGGGGGATCAGCCCCAGCATTTT

D gene: -
CDR3 length: 12
clone size: -
J gene: TRBJ2-3
V gene: TRBV7-8
CDR3 protein: CASSLMGTTQYF
CDR3 DNA: TGTGCCAGCAGCTTGATGGGGACAACGCAGTATTTT

D gene: TRBD1
CDR3 length: 15
clone size: -
J gene: TRBJ1-2
V gene: TRBV9
CDR3 protein: CASSAGDRFSLGYTF
CDR3 DNA: TGTGCCAGCAGCGCGGGGGACAGGTTTTCACTAGGCTACACCTTC

D gene: -
CDR3 length: 12
clone size: -
J gene: TRBJ2-7
V gene: TRBV7-9
CDR3 protein: CASSRSGFEQYF
CDR3 DNA: TGTGCCAGCAGCCGGAGTGGTTTCGAGCAGTACTTC

D gene: -
CDR3 length: 12
clone size: few
J gene: TRBJ1-1
V gene: TRBV7-2
CDR3 protein: CASSEQNTEAFF
CDR3 DNA: TGTGCCAGCAGCGAACAGAACACTGAAGCTTTCTTT

D gene: -
CDR3 length: 14
clone size: -
J gene: TRBJ2-7
V gene: TRBV21-1
CDR3 protein: CASSSEGLSYEQYF
CDR3 DNA: TGTGCCAGCAGCAGTGAGGGACTCTCCTACGAGCAGTACTTC

D gene: -
CDR3 length: 12
clone size: -
J gene: TRBJ1-1
V gene: TRBV7-8
CDR3 protein: CASSLEDDLAFF
CDR3 DNA: TGTGCCAGCAGCTTAGAGGACGATCTAGCTTTCTTT

D gene: -
CDR3 length: 13
clone size: -
J gene: TRBJ2-2
V gene: TRBV9
CDR3 protein: CASSVDNTGELFF
CDR3 DNA: TGTGCCAGCAGCGTAGACAACACCGGGGAGCTGTTTTTT

D gene: -
CDR3 length: 16
clone size: -
J gene: TRBJ1-1
V gene: TRBV11-3
CDR3 protein: CASSSTQGLMNTEAFF
CDR3 DNA: TGTGCCAGCAGCTCCACACAGGGCCTCATGAACACTGAAGCTTTCTTT

D gene: TRBD1
CDR3 length: 16
clone size: -
J gene: TRBJ1-4
V gene: TRBV2
CDR3 protein: CASSPRTGTNLEKLFF
CDR3 DNA: TGTGCCAGCAGTCCTCGGACAGGGACTAATCTTGAAAAACTGTTTTTT

D gene: TRBD1
CDR3 length: 15
clone size: medium-sized
J gene: TRBJ2-2
V gene: TRBV6-1
CDR3 protein: CASSERQGNTGELFF
CDR3 DNA: TGTGCCAGCAGCGAGAGACAGGGGAACACCGGGGAGCTGTTTTTT

D gene: -
CDR3 length: 15
clone size: medium-sized
J gene: TRBJ2-1
V gene: TRBV11-3
CDR3 protein: CASSLGGSSYNEQFF
CDR3 DNA: TGTGCCAGCAGCTTAGGGGGGAGCTCCTACAATGAGCAGTTCTTC

D gene: TRBD2
CDR3 length: 15
clone size: -
J gene: TRBJ2-1
V gene: TRBV7-2
CDR3 protein: CASSRTSGVRGEQFF
CDR3 DNA: TGTGCCAGCAGCCGGACTAGCGGGGTTCGAGGTGAGCAGTTCTTC

D gene: -
CDR3 length: 14
clone size: few
J gene: TRBJ2-7
V gene: TRBV6-9
CDR3 protein: CASSEVGSAHEQYF
CDR3 DNA: TGTGCCAGCAGTGAAGTGGGTAGCGCCCACGAGCAGTACTTC

D gene: -
CDR3 length: 16
clone size: medium-sized
J gene: TRBJ1-2
V gene: TRBV21-1
CDR3 protein: CASSSRRHNPIYGYTF
CDR3 DNA: TGTGCCAGCAGCTCCCGACGACACAACCCTATCTATGGCTACACCTTC

D gene: -
CDR3 length: 13
clone size: -
J gene: TRBJ2-5
V gene: TRBV28
CDR3 protein: CASSLSSTETQYF
CDR3 DNA: TGTGCCAGCAGTTTATCGTCCACAGAGACCCAGTACTTC

D gene: -
CDR3 length: 17
clone size: medium-sized
J gene: TRBJ1-2
V gene: TRBV5-1
CDR3 protein: CASSLGIGMVQNYGYTF
CDR3 DNA: TGCGCCAGCAGCTTGGGGATCGGGATGGTGCAAAACTATGGCTACACCTTC

D gene: -
CDR3 length: 14
clone size: few
J gene: TRBJ1-5
V gene: TRBV21-1
CDR3 protein: CASSINRGNQPQHF
CDR3 DNA: TGTGCCAGCAGTATCAACAGGGGGAATCAGCCCCAGCATTTT

D gene: -
CDR3 length: 12
clone size: -
J gene: TRBJ2-7
V gene: TRBV5-1
CDR3 protein: CASGQGRYEQYF
CDR3 DNA: TGCGCCAGCGGTCAGGGAAGATACGAGCAGTACTTC

D gene: TRBD1
CDR3 length: 19
clone size: few
J gene: TRBJ1-1
V gene: TRBV7-2
CDR3 protein: CASSLGFRGMGMRSTEAFF
CDR3 DNA: TGTGCCAGCAGCTTAGGATTCAGGGGGATGGGTATGAGGAGCACTGAAGCTTTCTTT

D gene: -
CDR3 length: 13
clone size: few
J gene: TRBJ2-7
V gene: TRBV6-1
CDR3 protein: CASTNPESYEQYF
CDR3 DNA: TGTGCCAGCACTAACCCGGAATCCTACGAGCAGTACTTC

D gene: -
CDR3 length: 14
clone size: once
J gene: TRBJ1-1
V gene: TRBV11-2
CDR3 protein: CASSQDSLNTEAFF
CDR3 DNA: TGTGCCAGCAGCCAGGACAGCTTGAACACTGAAGCTTTCTTT

D gene: -
CDR3 length: 14
clone size: few
J gene: TRBJ1-2
V gene: TRBV7-9
CDR3 protein: CASSPSSRDYGYTF
CDR3 DNA: TGTGCCAGCAGCCCAAGTTCCCGGGACTATGGCTACACCTTC

D gene: -
CDR3 length: 14
clone size: -
J gene: TRBJ2-7
V gene: TRBV7-1
CDR3 protein: CASSLGSHSYEQYF
CDR3 DNA: TGTGCCAGCAGCTTAGGGTCGCACTCCTACGAGCAGTACTTC

D gene: TRBD2
CDR3 length: 14
clone size: -
J gene: TRBJ2-3
V gene: TRBV7-2
CDR3 protein: CASSPSGNTDTQYF
CDR3 DNA: TGTGCCAGCAGCCCGAGCGGGAACACAGATACGCAGTATTTT

D gene: -
CDR3 length: 14
clone size: few
J gene: TRBJ1-2
V gene: TRBV6-9
CDR3 protein: CASSYYGVNYGYTF
CDR3 DNA: TGTGCCAGCAGTTACTATGGGGTTAACTATGGCTACACCTTC

D gene: TRBD1
CDR3 length: 16
clone size: -
J gene: TRBJ1-1
V gene: TRBV10-3
CDR3 protein: CAISDPQRDRSTEAFF
CDR3 DNA: TGTGCCATCAGTGACCCCCAGCGGGACAGAAGCACTGAAGCTTTCTTT

D gene: -
CDR3 length: 13
clone size: -
J gene: TRBJ1-1
V gene: TRBV7-9
CDR3 protein: CASSSQRNTEAFF
CDR3 DNA: TGTGCCAGCAGCTCTCAGAGGAACACTGAAGCTTTCTTT

D gene: -
CDR3 length: 14
clone size: -
J gene: TRBJ1-2
V gene: TRBV11-1
CDR3 protein: CASSLNTEHYGYTF
CDR3 DNA: TGTGCCAGCAGCTTAAATACGGAGCACTATGGCTACACCTTC

D gene: -
CDR3 length: 15
clone size: -
J gene: TRBJ2-3
V gene: TRBV15
CDR3 protein: CATSRGTGREDTQYF
CDR3 DNA: TGTGCCACCAGCAGAGGGACAGGGAGGGAAGATACGCAGTATTTT

D gene: TRBD2
CDR3 length: 18
clone size: -
J gene: TRBJ2-5
V gene: TRBV19
CDR3 protein: CASSIRGLAGGPPETQYF
CDR3 DNA: TGTGCCAGTAGTATTAGAGGGCTAGCGGGGGGGCCACCAGAGACCCAGTACTTC

D gene: -
CDR3 length: 14
clone size: medium-sized
J gene: TRBJ2-3
V gene: TRBV11-1
CDR3 protein: CASSLGTNTDTQYF
CDR3 DNA: TGTGCCAGCAGCCTAGGGACAAACACAGATACGCAGTATTTT

D gene: TRBD1
CDR3 length: 17
clone size: -
J gene: TRBJ2-5
V gene: TRBV18
CDR3 protein: CASSPPIETGFQETQYF
CDR3 DNA: TGTGCCAGCTCACCACCTATAGAGACAGGGTTCCAAGAGACCCAGTACTTC

D gene: -
CDR3 length: 15
clone size: few
J gene: TRBJ1-1
V gene: TRBV2
CDR3 protein: CASRLRGGMNTEAFF
CDR3 DNA: TGTGCCAGCAGGCTCAGGGGTGGGATGAACACTGAAGCTTTCTTT

D gene: -
CDR3 length: 13
clone size: -
J gene: TRBJ1-2
V gene: TRBV7-9
CDR3 protein: CASSPTVGYGYTF
CDR3 DNA: TGTGCCAGCAGTCCTACAGTGGGCTATGGCTACACCTTC